The subject of this entry is one T cell receptor beta chain. Its antigen is as yet unknown. This sample is drawn from a study of CD8+ T cells in alopecia areata. Across the whole study: The drug, oral tofacitinib, was given to treated patients at 5 to 10 mg twice daily.

This CDR3 is 12 amino acids long. Trimming left V 5 bases short and J 5 bases short, with 10 bases between. Germline V gene sequence: CDR1 SNHLY, CDR2 FYNNEI. cDNA prepared by RNA extraction and subsequent reverse transcription served as the template for sequencing. Produced via immunoSEQ multiplex PCR; TCRdb's table is partial and in-frame only. The table includes some 200,000 clones, less than 45% detected once. Noted treatment: oral pan-JAK inhibitor, 5-10 mg twice daily. Whole-study findings and limits: Normal-skin resident alphabeta T cells also appear among scalp sample sequences.

Here the sequenced sample was CD4+ T cells sorted from blood, taken at approximately week 36, from a patient treated with tofacitinib. The sequence derives from a human donor with alopecia areata. The chain has TRBV2 and TRBJ2-7, with D maybe TRBD2 (5 bases). CDR3 residues: CASSQTTHEQYF. As DNA, the CDR3 is TGTGCCAGCAGTCAGACTACTCACGAGCAGTACTTC.